This T cell receptor beta chain was obtained from a study of glioma-infiltrating T cells (dated by TCRdb to the mid-2010s). Notes on the research overall: TCR alpha- and beta-chain repertoires were sequenced from glioma tissue, non-neoplastic brain tissue and matched peripheral blood mononuclear cells. Each tissue-infiltrating repertoire was compared with the same patient's peripheral blood repertoire to measure divergence between tissue and blood T-cell populations. Three low-grade glioma patients, roughly 8 primary glioblastoma patients and three non-glioma patients contributing non-neoplastic brain tissue were included in the paired cohort. Study-level results and caveats: Small numbers underpinned the group comparisons: several glioblastoma patients, three low-grade glioma patients and three non-neoplastic patients. In non-neoplastic patients, VJ-independent divergence between tissue and blood fell below expectation, whereas in all gliomas, and especially in low-grade gliomas, the divergence rose above expectation. Very few CDR3 sequences were found to be shared between tissue and blood, and this scarcity was attributed to high CDR3 diversity and limited sampling.

Relative to germline, V is 0 bases shorter and J is 5 bases shorter, with 11 bases between their ends. CDR1 and CDR2, looked up from the germline V gene, are MGHRA and YSYEKL. The CDR3 measures 14 amino acids from cysteine to phenylalanine. Just the 42-base CDR3 DNA is kept, in frame starting at base 1. TCR alpha and beta CDR3 regions were amplified with the iRepertoire nested amplicon-rescue multiplex PCR (arm-PCR) platform from RNA. For one-step reverse transcription and amplification, about 90-400 ng of tissue mRNA or PBMC total RNA was used as input. Following bead purification, Illumina adapters were added by a secondary multiplex PCR, and libraries between 200 and 400 bp were gel-purified. The libraries contained internal 6-nucleotide barcodes that were used for demultiplexing. Libraries were sequenced on an Illumina MiSeq with 2x220 or 2x250 nucleotide paired-end reads. The paper's data handling went like this. Paired reads were merged using FLASH 1.2.11 and aligned with BWA-MEM to the GRCh37 human genome, and TRA and TRB reads were then extracted. An IMGT-derived reference of cassette sequences and CDR3 motifs, with pseudogenes included, was used for V and J assignment. Three-frame translation of reads was performed, and productive CDR3s were defined as those with a C...FGXG motif and no stop codons. A clonotype was defined as a unique combination of a V-J cassette pair and a CDR3 amino acid sequence. Reads were filtered by Hamming distance, with the threshold set by the sequence error rate of each sample in mapped regions. TCRdb trimmed the raw reads at Q25, called clones with MiXCR and kept productive beta chains. Identical CDR3 proteins give one entry, which carries the most common genes and DNA. What appears here as the V and J calls and clone size reflects TCRdb's work, not the paper's. The sample table contains some 160,000 distinct CDR3 sequences; only one count was recorded for approximately 40% of them. Of the sample, roughly 5.5% falls within the top ten clones.

Details on this clonotype: Its antigen is currently not known. No per-base quality is available; no much larger clone lies one base away.

This TCR was sampled from a human donor with low-grade glioma or glioblastoma, undergoing nonglioma brain surgery, or in good health (not recorded which). Sequencing used glioma tissue, nonneoplastic brain tissue, or PBMCs (not recorded which). The rearranged segments are TRBV4-1 and TRBJ2-7; the D gene cannot be resolved reliably. The nucleotide sequence reads as follows: TGCGCCAGCAGCCAAGACCCCGCCGTGGACGAGCAGTACTTC. Translated, this gives CASSQDPAVDEQYF.